This passage covers 16 T cell receptor beta chains from one sample sequenced in a study of shared clonotypes between healthy human individuals. CD45RO-negative CD8 cells positively selected for CCR7 made up the naive population, which excluded terminally differentiated effector memory CD45RA+ cells. Assay: immunoSEQ multiplex PCR; the TCRdb copy retains only in-frame clones and omits some. This table has some 2,100,000 clones, 85% to 95% appearing once. Material for sequencing was naive CD8+ T cells from PBMCs. Source of these receptors: a man between 18 and 35 years old in good health. Some clones in this sample may be carry-over from other donors' samples.

This clone was seen once. The rearrangement uses TRBV7-8 and TRBJ2-7; TRBD2 matches 12 bases. The junction had 14 bases not matched to a gene; V was cut back by 2 bases and J by 6 bases. Germline loops: CDR1 SGHVS, CDR2 FQNEAQ. There are 18 residues in the CDR3. The DNA of the CDR3 is TGTGCCAGCAGCTTAACGGGGACTAGCGGGTTCCGGGTCCTCGAGCAGTACTTC. It specifies CASSLTGTSGFRVLEQYF.

Worth noting for this clone: In the same sample, other DNA sequences code for this CDR3. The rearrangement links TRBV27 to TRBJ2-1, with D unresolved. From germline, CDR1 is MNHEY and CDR2 SMNVEV (reference sequence). This CDR3 is built from 15 residues. V shed 2 bases and J shed 0 bases, with 8 bases lying between them. CDR3 coding DNA: TGTGCCAGCAGTTTAGGTGGCAACTCCTACAATGAGCAGTTCTTC. It specifies CASSLGGNSYNEQFF.

A remark on this clone: The identical CDR3 is also encoded by other nucleotide sequences in the sample. The V and J genes are TRBV4-1 and TRBJ2-3; the D is unclear. This CDR3 has 14 residues. V gave up 0 bases and J gave up 4 bases, with 8 bases separating them. The germline V gene has CDR1 MGHRA and CDR2 YSYEKL. As DNA, the CDR3 is TGCGCCAGCAGCCAAGATAGAGGACCAGATACGCAGTATTTT. This codes for CASSQDRGPDTQYF.

This clone was picked up one time. The chain links TRBV9 to TRBJ1-1, with no clear D. The V end was cut by 0 bases, the J end by 6 bases, with 15 bases between. There are 15 residues in the CDR3. From germline, CDR1 is SGDLS and CDR2 YYNGEE. In nucleotides, the CDR3 is TGTGCCAGCAGCGTAGGCGAGGGAGCGGCCCCTGAAGCTTTCTTT. Translation: CASSVGEGAAPEAFF.

V gene TRBV10-1 combines with J gene TRBJ1-5; D not certain. Trimming left V 2 bases short and J 0 bases short, with 14 bases between. The germline V gene encodes CDR1 WNHNN and CDR2 SYGVQD (reference sequence). The CDR3 extends over 17 amino acids. CDR3 in amino acids: CASSEPGRYNSNQPQHF. CDR3 DNA sequence: TGCGCCAGCAGTGAGCCCGGACGTTACAATAGCAATCAGCCCCAGCATTTT.

V is TRBV27 and J is TRBJ2-5; D call uncertain. V lost 4 bases and J lost 5, with 11 bases in between. Germline V gene data show CDR1 as MNHEY and CDR2 as SMNVEV (reference sequence). The CDR3 extends over 13 amino acids. The CDR3 bases are TGTGCCAGCAGTTCCCCCAACTGGGAGACCCAGTACTTC. Amino acids: CASSSPNWETQYF.

About this clone itself: The sample carries other DNA sequences with the same CDR3. The chain recombines TRBV4-1 with TRBJ2-2; D not certain. The germline CDR1 and CDR2 sequences are MGHRA and YSYEKL. The V end was cut by 4 bases, the J end by 5 bases, with 5 bases between. This CDR3 is 12 amino acids long. CDR3 residues: CASSLGTGELFF. The CDR3 nucleotides are TGCGCCAGCAGCCTCGGGACCGGGGAGCTGTTTTTT.

About this clone: The same CDR3 can be traced to other DNA sequences in this sample. The chain recombines TRBV6-5 with TRBJ2-7; possibly TRBD1 or TRBD2 for D (5 bases each). CDR3 length: 15 amino acids. Per the germline V gene, CDR1 is MNHEY and CDR2 is SVGAGI. Trimming cost V 2 bases and J 0 bases, with 11 bases left between them. The CDR3 loop reads CASSYGTESSYEQYF. The CDR3, as DNA: TGTGCCAGCAGTTACGGGACCGAGAGCTCCTACGAGCAGTACTTC.

The J gene is TRBJ1-1, the V gene TRBV10-3, with TRBD1 matching over 9 bases. CDR1 is ENHRY, CDR2 SYGVKD, per germline. The CDR3 is 14 residues long. The V and J ends lost 7 bases and 0 bases, in that order; junction bases with no gene match: 3. CDR3 loop: CAIKQGALNTEAFF. The CDR3 DNA reads TGTGCCATCAAACAGGGGGCCCTGAACACTGAAGCTTTCTTT.

The gene calls are TRBV19 and TRBJ2-7; TRBD2 aligns across 8 bases. The J segment lost 4 bases and the V segment lost 6 bases, leaving 11 bases of the junction unmatched. The germline gives CDR1 LNHDA, CDR2 SQIVND (reference sequence). This CDR3 is 15 amino acids long. The CDR3 coding sequence is TGTGCCAGTAGCGACCCCGGGACTAGACCATACGAGCAGTACTTC. Translated, it gives CASSDPGTRPYEQYF.

This clone appeared once. The chain carries TRBV9 and TRBJ1-1, with D perhaps TRBD1 (6 bases). Germline V lookup: CDR1 SGDLS, CDR2 YYNGEE. V was pared by 3 bases and J by 0 bases, with 15 bases between. The CDR3 is 16 amino acids. This chain's CDR3 is CASSATVQGLNTEAFF. The CDR3 coding sequence is TGTGCCAGCAGCGCTACCGTACAGGGACTGAACACTGAAGCTTTCTTT.

DNA of the CDR3: TGTGCCAGCAGCACCGCCGGGACAGCTGACGAGCAGTACTTC. Protein product: CASSTAGTADEQYF. This chain links TRBV9 with TRBJ2-7, with 7 bases lining up with TRBD1. The CDR3 is 14 amino acids. Germline V gives CDR1 SGDLS, CDR2 YYNGEE. V was pared by 4 bases and J by 5 bases, with 9 bases of the junction left unmatched. The full variable domain, its missing parts supplied by reference TRBV9 and TRBJ2-7, is DSGVTQTPKHLITATGQRVTLRCSPRSGDLSVYWYQQSLDQGLQFLIQYYNGEERAKGNILERFSAQQFPDLHSELNLSSLELGDSALYFCASSTAGTADEQYFGPGTRLTVT.

The rearrangement joins TRBV2 to TRBJ2-5; D not resolved. The germline CDR1 and CDR2 sequences are SNHLY and FYNNEI. The CDR3 spans 12 residues. V was shortened by 7 bases and J by 0 bases, with 6 bases between the two germline ends. CDR3 protein: CASKGYQETQYF. The CDR3, as DNA: TGTGCCAGCAAAGGGTACCAAGAGACCCAGTACTTC.

This clone was counted once. The chain carries TRBV29-1 and TRBJ1-3; D ambiguous. V was cut by 4 bases and J by 0 bases, with 16 bases left in between. CDR1 is SQVTM and CDR2 is ANQGSEA in the germline V gene. This CDR3 is 16 amino acids long. Written as DNA, the CDR3 is TGCAGCGTTGTCGGTCAGCCAAACCCCTCTGGAAACACCATATATTTT. Amino acid sequence: CSVVGQPNPSGNTIYF.

The chain couples TRBV19 to TRBJ1-1; D unresolved. Per the germline V gene, CDR1 is LNHDA and CDR2 is SQIVND (reference sequence). Trimming stripped 1 base from V and 4 bases from J, with 7 bases between. The CDR3 loop spans 13 amino acids. CDR3 in amino acids: CASSIAGSTEAFF. The CDR3 DNA reads TGTGCCAGTAGTATAGCGGGGAGCACTGAAGCTTTCTTT.

The chain couples TRBV27 to TRBJ2-1, with TRBD1 matching 8 bases. The germline V gene has CDR1 MNHEY and CDR2 SMNVEV (reference sequence). The CDR3 runs 14 residues. The ends lost 5 bases at V and 8 bases at J; junction bases unmatched: 8. The CDR3, as DNA: TGTGCCAGCAGTCCCAGACAGGGGTTCTATGAGCAGTTCTTC. It translates to CASSPRQGFYEQFF.